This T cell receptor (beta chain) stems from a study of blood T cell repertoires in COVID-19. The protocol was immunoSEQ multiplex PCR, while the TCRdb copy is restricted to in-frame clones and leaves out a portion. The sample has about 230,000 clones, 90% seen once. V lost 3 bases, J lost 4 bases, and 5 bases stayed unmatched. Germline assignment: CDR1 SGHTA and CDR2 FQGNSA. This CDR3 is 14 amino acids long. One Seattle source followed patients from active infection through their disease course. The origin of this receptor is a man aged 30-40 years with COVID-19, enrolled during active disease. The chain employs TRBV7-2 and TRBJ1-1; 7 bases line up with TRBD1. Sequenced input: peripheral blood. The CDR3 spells CASSFSSGGTEAFF. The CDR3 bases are TGTGCCAGCAGCTTTTCGTCAGGGGGCACTGAAGCTTTCTTT.